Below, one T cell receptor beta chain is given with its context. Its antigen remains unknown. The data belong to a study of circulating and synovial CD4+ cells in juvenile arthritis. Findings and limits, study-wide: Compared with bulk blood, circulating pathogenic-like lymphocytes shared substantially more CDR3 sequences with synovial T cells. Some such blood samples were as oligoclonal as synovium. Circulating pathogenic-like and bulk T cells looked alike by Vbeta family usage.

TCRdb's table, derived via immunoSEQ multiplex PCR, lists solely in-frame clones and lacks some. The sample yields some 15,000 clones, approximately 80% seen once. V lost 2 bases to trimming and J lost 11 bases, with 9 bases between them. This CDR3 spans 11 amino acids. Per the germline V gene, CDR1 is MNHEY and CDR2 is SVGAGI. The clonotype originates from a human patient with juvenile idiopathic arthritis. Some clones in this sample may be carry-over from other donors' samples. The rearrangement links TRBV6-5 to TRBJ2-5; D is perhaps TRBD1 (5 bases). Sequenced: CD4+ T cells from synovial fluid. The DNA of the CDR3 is TGTGCCAGCAGTTACAAAGGGGTGCAGTACTTC. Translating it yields CASSYKGVQYF.